Listed here are 14 T cell receptor beta chains from one sample, sequenced in a study of T cell repertoires in cytomegalovirus infection. TCRdb itself ran the reads through MiXCR, one entry per CDR3 protein. Altogether 500,000 to 600,000 distinct CDR3 sequences are present, 16% being singletons, with the ten largest covering 20% to 30%. The sequencing input was CD8+ T cells from PBMCs. All receptors come from a human donor in good health (CMV status not recorded). Some clones in this sample may be carry-over from other donors' samples.

This clonotype has a handful of counts. This chain connects TRBV7-9 to TRBJ2-3; D is unresolved. The CDR3 is made up of 17 amino acids. The germline V gene encodes CDR1 SEHNR and CDR2 FQNEAQ (reference sequence). Trimming removed 5 bases from V and 0 bases from J, with 18 bases in between. The CDR3 region is CASSPPYGASSTDTQYF. The CDR3 bases are TGTGCCAGCAGCCCCCCCTATGGAGCGTCAAGCACAGATACGCAGTATTTT. Full variable domain (missing parts from reference TRBV7-9 and TRBJ2-3): DTGVSQNPRHKITKRGQNVTFRCDPISEHNRLYWYRQTLGQGPEFLTYFQNEAQLEKSRLLSDRFSAERPKGSFSTLEIQRTEQGDSAMYLCASSPPYGASSTDTQYFGPGTRLTVL.

The chain has TRBV6-6 and TRBJ1-5; maybe TRBD1 (6 bases). The V end lost 6 bases, the J end lost 3 bases, and 12 bases lay between the germline ends. This CDR3 contains 14 residues. CDR1 is MNHNY and CDR2 is SVGAGI in the germline V gene (reference sequence). This CDR3 is CASRKDRSNQPQHF. As DNA, the CDR3 is TGTGCCAGCAGGAAAGACAGGTCCAATCAGCCCCAGCATTTT.

The V gene is TRBV10-3, the J gene TRBJ1-2; no definite D call. Germline V gene sequence: CDR1 ENHRY, CDR2 SYGVKD. Trimming stripped 7 bases from V and 8 bases from J, with 14 bases between. The CDR3 is 12 amino acids. CDR3 amino acids: CAINGENSGYTF. The CDR3 DNA follows: TGTGCCATCAACGGGGAAAACTCGGGCTACACCTTC.

J is TRBJ1-3 and V is TRBV7-9; 7 bases align to TRBD1. The CDR3 is 15 amino acids. After removal of 5 bases from V and 2 bases from J, the junction contained 6 bases not matched to a gene. Per the germline V gene, CDR1 is SEHNR and CDR2 is FQNEAQ (reference sequence). DNA of the CDR3: TGTGCCAGCAGCCCCCCGACAGGGACTGGAAACACCATATATTTT. Amino acids: CASSPPTGTGNTIYF.

This clonotype was seen repeatedly, ten times or more. V usage is TRBV27 and J usage is TRBJ2-1; D ambiguous. Between the trimmed V and J ends, which lost 0 bases and 5 bases, there was a span of 5 bases. The CDR3 spans 13 residues. Germline V gene sequence: CDR1 MNHEY, CDR2 SMNVEV (reference sequence). The CDR3 sequence: CASSLSKNNEQFF. DNA of the CDR3: TGTGCCAGCAGTTTATCGAAGAACAATGAGCAGTTCTTC.

The chain employs TRBV6-5 and TRBJ1-1, with D possibly matching TRBD1 (5 bases). This CDR3 region has 15 residues. The germline V gene has CDR1 MNHEY and CDR2 SVGAGI. Trimming shortened V by 2 bases and J by 1 base, and 11 bases separated the two germline ends. In DNA form, the CDR3 reads TGTGCCAGCAGTTACGCCGGAACAGGGAACACTGAAGCTTTCTTT. Protein: CASSYAGTGNTEAFF.

V and J are TRBV15 and TRBJ1-6; TRBD1 matches 8 bases. The germline V gene encodes CDR1 LNHNV and CDR2 YYDKDF (reference sequence). The CDR3 spans 14 residues. Trimming at V came to 5 bases and at J to 12 bases, leaving 9 bases not matched to a gene. CDR3 sequence reads: CATSLRSQGGPLHF. CDR3 bases: TGTGCCACCAGCTTAAGATCACAGGGGGGACCCCTCCACTTT.

The gene calls are TRBV27 and TRBJ1-2; 12 positions agree with TRBD1. CDR1 MNHEY and CDR2 SMNVEV come from the germline V gene (reference sequence). Germline trimming cut 4 bases from V and 8 bases from J; bases unmatched to any gene: 8. This CDR3 comprises 15 residues. CDR3 region: CASSSPGQGAQGYTF. The CDR3 coding sequence is TGTGCCAGCAGTTCCCCGGGACAGGGGGCGCAGGGCTACACCTTC.

This chain uses TRBV25-1 with TRBJ1-2, with a possible D match to TRBD1 (5 bases). Trimming took off 3 bases at V and 6 bases at J, with 20 bases between the two ends. Germline V gene data show CDR1 as MGHDK and CDR2 as SYGVNS. The CDR3 is made up of 16 amino acids. This chain's CDR3 is CASSDHGRYFRDGYTF. CDR3 bases: TGTGCCAGCAGTGACCATGGACGGTACTTCAGGGATGGCTACACCTTC.

This clonotype showed up many times. CDR3 sequence (DNA): TGTGCCAGCAGCTCCCGGACGGCGAACACCGGGGAGCTGTTTTTT. It is translated as CASSSRTANTGELFF. The rearrangement uses TRBV7-8 and TRBJ2-2; D gene unclear. The V gene's germline CDR1 is SGHVS and CDR2 FQNEAQ. V lost 4 bases and J lost 0, with 9 bases in between. The CDR3 extends over 15 amino acids.

This clonotype was counted many times. The rearrangement joins TRBV7-2 to TRBJ1-2; no clear D. The V gene lost 5 bases and the J gene lost 8 bases, with 15 bases spanning the gap. This CDR3 contains 13 residues. The germline V gene has CDR1 SGHTA and CDR2 FQGNSA. This CDR3 reads CASSQWRVEGYTF. CDR3 coding DNA: TGTGCCAGCAGCCAGTGGAGGGTAGAGGGCTACACCTTC.

This clonotype has at least ten counts. The rearrangement links TRBV7-2 to TRBJ2-4; TRBD2 matches at 12 bases. Trimming took 5 bases from V and 0 from J; bases not matched to a gene: 2. The CDR3 has 16 residues. Germline V gives CDR1 SGHTA, CDR2 FQGNSA. The CDR3 nucleotides read TGTGCCAGCAGCCCTAGCGGGAGGGTAGCCAAAAACATTCAGTACTTC. Its protein is CASSPSGRVAKNIQYF.

This clonotype has ten or more counts. The V call is TRBV7-6, the J call TRBJ2-6; the D is unclear. CDR3 size: 15 residues. The V end lost 5 bases, the J end lost 4 bases, and 12 bases lay between the germline ends. Looked up from germline, CDR1 is SGHVS and CDR2 is FNYEAQ. CDR3 sequence: CASSPRFQGANVLTF. DNA for the CDR3: TGTGCCAGCAGCCCAAGGTTTCAGGGGGCCAACGTCCTGACTTTC.

In this sample, this clonotype turned up a few times. The chain employs TRBV14 and TRBJ2-1; a weak D match, TRBD1 (6 bases). This CDR3 contains 14 residues. Trimming took 0 bases from V and 9 from J, leaving 12 bases between them. Germline V lookup: CDR1 SGHDN, CDR2 FVKESK. The CDR3 spells CASSQDIRGGEQFF. CDR3 DNA sequence: TGTGCCAGCAGCCAAGATATCAGGGGCGGTGAGCAGTTCTTC.